A single sample gave rise to the 13 T cell receptor beta chains below, sequenced in a study of technical replicates of blood from several donors. Only in-frame clones appear in the TCRdb table, and some are missing; sequencing was by immunoSEQ multiplex PCR. The sample includes fewer than 60,000 clones, 90% to 95% of them seen just once. What was sequenced was PBMCs. Every receptor here comes from a human donor in good health. Some clones in this sample may be carry-over from other donors' samples.

This chain uses TRBV30 with TRBJ2-2; 8 positions match TRBD2. The CDR3 has 16 amino acids. Trimming at V came to 3 bases and at J to 4 bases, leaving 10 bases not matched to a gene. Germline CDR1 GTSNPN, CDR2 SVGIG (reference sequence). CDR3 amino acids: CAWRSGGSLVTGELFF. The CDR3 DNA sequence: TGTGCCTGGAGATCGGGGGGGAGTCTCGTCACCGGGGAGCTGTTTTTT.

The chain joins TRBV7-3 to TRBJ2-7; a possible D gene is TRBD1 (6 bases). V shed 6 bases and J shed 6 bases, with 15 bases lying between them. Germline CDR1 is SGHTA and CDR2 is FQGTGA. This CDR3 has 13 amino acids. The CDR3 protein is CASRRGQGFEQYF. The CDR3 DNA reads TGTGCCAGCAGAAGGGGCCAGGGGTTCGAGCAGTACTTC.

The genes are TRBV4-3 and TRBJ1-1; 7 bases match TRBD1. CDR3 size: 16 residues. Looked up from germline, CDR1 is LGHNA and CDR2 is YSLEER. The V segment lost 0 bases and the J segment 5 bases; nucleotides outside the gene matches: 9. The CDR3 DNA reads as TGCGCCAGCAGCCAAGATATTTGGCAGGGGGGAACTGAAGCTTTCTTT. It yields the protein CASSQDIWQGGTEAFF.

The rearrangement links TRBV9 to TRBJ2-5; tentative D call: TRBD2 (6 bases). Trimming took 4 bases from V and 5 from J, leaving 15 bases between them. The CDR3 sequence is 14 residues long. The germline V gene has CDR1 SGDLS and CDR2 YYNGEE. Here the CDR3 DNA reads TGTGCCAGCAGCAGGAGGGTGGGAGTGGAGACCCAGTACTTC. Translated, it gives CASSRRVGVETQYF.

The rearrangement links TRBV2 to TRBJ1-6; D uncertain. Germline V gives CDR1 SNHLY, CDR2 FYNNEI. The CDR3 sequence is 13 residues long. The V and J ends lost 4 bases and 3 bases respectively, with 4 bases between them. CDR3 sequence reads: CASSADYNSPLHF. Written as DNA, the CDR3 is TGTGCCAGCAGTGCAGACTATAATTCACCCCTCCACTTT.

The chain combines TRBV6-6 with TRBJ2-1, with 7 bases lining up with TRBD1. The CDR3 spans 15 residues. J was trimmed by 8 bases and V by 4 bases; bases with no gene match: 11. Germline lookup yields CDR1 MNHNY and CDR2 SVGAGI (reference sequence). This CDR3 reads CASSSRTGRPDEQFF. The CDR3 DNA reads as TGTGCCAGCAGTTCAAGGACAGGCCGGCCGGATGAGCAGTTCTTC.

The chain links TRBV4-3 to TRBJ1-2; 8 nucleotides match TRBD1. From germline, CDR1 is LGHNA and CDR2 YSLEER. Losses at the gene ends were 0 bases for V and 8 bases for J; bases not matched to a gene: 8. The CDR3 is 15 amino acids. The chain's CDR3 is CASSQDYGQGIGYTF. The DNA of the CDR3 is TGCGCCAGCAGCCAAGATTACGGACAGGGAATCGGCTACACCTTC.

This chain connects TRBV6-1 to TRBJ1-2, with unresolved D. Trimming removed 0 bases at V and 7 bases at J, with 12 bases between. This CDR3 spans 14 amino acids. The germline V gene encodes CDR1 MNHNS and CDR2 SASEGT. CDR3 sequence: CASSEALGRSGYTF. For the CDR3, the DNA is TGTGCCAGCAGTGAAGCTTTGGGTAGGAGTGGCTACACCTTC.

The gene calls are TRBV2 and TRBJ1-1; TRBD1 aligns across 9 bases. There are 15 residues in the CDR3. Trimming took 6 bases from V and 1 from J; bases not matched to a gene: 6. The germline gives CDR1 SNHLY, CDR2 FYNNEI. As DNA, the CDR3 is TGTGCCAGCAGGGCGGACAGGGGTTCGAACACTGAAGCTTTCTTT. It encodes CASRADRGSNTEAFF.

The chain joins TRBV7-3 to TRBJ2-7; D gene uncertain. Trimming took off 4 bases at V and 5 bases at J, with 18 bases between the two ends. The V gene's germline CDR1 is SGHTA and CDR2 FQGTGA. This CDR3 has 15 amino acids. The CDR3 DNA reads as TGTGCCAGCAGCTCCACCGGGTCCCTCCTGGACGAGCAGTACTTC. It is translated as CASSSTGSLLDEQYF. The full variable domain, rest sourced from reference TRBV7-3 and TRBJ2-7, is GAGVSQTPSNKVTEKGKYVELRCDPISGHTALYWYRQSLGQGPEFLIYFQGTGAADDSGLPNDRFFAVRPEGSVSTLKIQRTERGDSAVYLCASSSTGSLLDEQYFGPGTRLTVT.

The chain carries TRBV6-5 and TRBJ2-7; D is unclear. Per the germline V gene, CDR1 is MNHEY and CDR2 is SVGAGI. The V and J ends lost 0 bases and 7 bases respectively, with 16 bases between them. CDR3 length: 15 amino acids. The DNA of the CDR3 is TGTGCCAGCAGTTACTCCAAGACTTTCACTGGGGAGCAGTACTTC. Residues: CASSYSKTFTGEQYF.

This chain joins TRBV1 and TRBJ2-1; the D call of TRBD2 is as the table states it, not checked on the DNA. TRBV1 is marked as a pseudogene. This CDR3 comprises 18 residues. The CDR3 spells CTSSQDYLAGGLDNEQFF. Written as DNA, the CDR3 is TGCACCAGCAGCCAAGATTACCTAGCGGGGGGGCTCGACAATGAGCAGTTCTTC.

This chain uses TRBV11-2 with TRBJ1-1; possibly TRBD1 for D (6 bases). V lost 5 bases and J 1 base, leaving 14 bases between the germline ends. CDR3 length equals 15 residues. Germline V CDR1 and CDR2: SGHAT, FQNNGV. The DNA of the CDR3 is TGTGCCAGCAGCCCCGGACAGATGCAGAACACTGAAGCTTTCTTT. It yields the protein CASSPGQMQNTEAFF.